A selection of T cell receptor beta chains follows, all from one sample in a study of post-analysis software for immune sequencing data. TCRdb reprocessed the PCR reads via MiXCR and lists one record per CDR3 protein. The sample lists about 540,000 distinct CDR3 sequences, 34% seen once, with about 6% in the top ten. Sequenced: blood. All receptors derive from a girl aged 2 to 17 with multiple sclerosis. Both conserved end residues are part of each CDR3. Fields, in order: V gene, CDR3 length, CDR3 protein.

TRBV6-1 17 CASSRPWGGTRSYEQYF
TRBV7-6 15 CASSLGAVYQETQYF
TRBV7-2 14 CASSFLEGNYEQYF
TRBV14 15 CASSQALSGSYEQYF
TRBV7-3 15 CASSTGQGYYNEQFF
TRBV29-1 12 CSVEIARNGYTF
TRBV5-1 15 CASSGPTGNGFGYTF
TRBV20-1 14 CSARSADRGYEQYF
TRBV20-1 13 CSARESGGETQYF
TRBV5-4 14 CASRYRGSSYEQYF
TRBV9 13 CASSVRARETQYF
TRBV3-1 16 CASSHVTSGGAGELFF
TRBV5-4 15 CASSSTGTGMGTQYF
TRBV27 13 CASSLVRGYEQYF
TRBV2 12 CASTGIPAEAFF
TRBV7-7 14 CASSSGQGPETQYF
TRBV29-1 13 CSVGDTGDNEQYF
TRBV12-3/TRBV12-4 16 CASSLVQGGLYYEQYF
TRBV7-9 15 CASSLGLARNNEQYF
TRBV7-3 15 CASSLEGFATDTQYF
TRBV28 16 CASSYLNPGTNEKLFF
TRBV5-1 16 CASSLVSGEKVYNQFF
TRBV14 14 CASSLEPGLRSSFF
TRBV5-1 16 CASSLVAGVFQETQYF
TRBV18 15 CASSSDRTVMDEQYF
TRBV7-9 15 CASSLDRLAEETQYF
TRBV12-3/TRBV12-4 13 CASSSRQDGEQYF
TRBV2 16 CASSGLSRETLDEQFF
TRBV20-1 16 CSARGPGLATRNEQFF
TRBV29-1 10 CSVEAGEQYF